These T cell receptor beta chains were read from a single sample in a study of T cell responses to AZD1222 COVID-19 vaccine. The method was immunoSEQ multiplex PCR; TCRdb's version includes in-frame clones alone and lacks a portion of them. Of roughly 120,000 clones listed, 70% to 90% were seen once; the top ten hold 3.2%. This material consisted of peripheral blood, taken on day 0 of AZD1222 vaccination. The receptors were sampled from an adult in good health. Each CDR3 is given with its conserved first and last residue. A D gene is named only where the DNA matches it firmly. Clone size is stated in some rows and not others, as once, few, many or a class when expanded.

clone size: NA; D gene: NA; J gene: TRBJ2-3; V gene: TRBV14; CDR3 length: 13; CDR3 DNA: TGTGCCAGCAGCCAAGTAGGTGCAGATACGCAGTATTTT; CDR3 protein: CASSQVGADTQYF
clone size: NA; D gene: NA; J gene: TRBJ1-4; V gene: TRBV7-6; CDR3 length: 15; CDR3 DNA: TGTGCCAGCAGCTTAGGGACAGCCTACGGTGAAAAACTGTTTTTT; CDR3 protein: CASSLGTAYGEKLFF
clone size: NA; D gene: TRBD1; J gene: TRBJ2-5; V gene: TRBV5-6; CDR3 length: 14; CDR3 DNA: TGTGCCAGCAGCCCGACAGGGACCCGGGAGACCCAGTACTTC; CDR3 protein: CASSPTGTRETQYF
clone size: NA; D gene: NA; J gene: TRBJ2-1; V gene: TRBV11-3; CDR3 length: 15; CDR3 DNA: TGTGCCAGCAGCGAGGAAGGTAGTGCCTACAATGAGCAGTTCTTC; CDR3 protein: CASSEEGSAYNEQFF
clone size: NA; D gene: TRBD2; J gene: TRBJ2-3; V gene: TRBV11-2; CDR3 length: 14; CDR3 DNA: TGTGCCAGCAGCTTAGCGGGGGGGGAAGATACGCAGTATTTT; CDR3 protein: CASSLAGGEDTQYF
clone size: NA; D gene: NA; J gene: TRBJ1-1; V gene: TRBV29-1; CDR3 length: 13; CDR3 DNA: TGCAGCGTTCGTCAGGTGGCGGGGGCTGAAGCTTTCTTT; CDR3 protein: CSVRQVAGAEAFF
clone size: NA; D gene: TRBD2; J gene: TRBJ2-3; V gene: TRBV28; CDR3 length: 15; CDR3 DNA: TGTGCCAGCAGTTTGAGCGGGACGAGCACAGATACGCAGTATTTT; CDR3 protein: CASSLSGTSTDTQYF
clone size: NA; D gene: NA; J gene: TRBJ2-4; V gene: TRBV10-3; CDR3 length: 12; CDR3 DNA: TGTGCCGTGGGATCGGCCAAAAACATTCAGTACTTC; CDR3 protein: CAVGSAKNIQYF
clone size: NA; D gene: TRBD2; J gene: TRBJ2-1; V gene: TRBV28; CDR3 length: 15; CDR3 DNA: TGTGCCAGCAGTTCGCTAGCGGGAGGAACCCATGAGCAGTTCTTC; CDR3 protein: CASSSLAGGTHEQFF
clone size: NA; D gene: NA; J gene: TRBJ2-7; V gene: TRBV7-9; CDR3 length: 16; CDR3 DNA: TGTGCCAGCAGCAATCAGGGTGAGGTTAAGAACTACGAGCAGTACTTC; CDR3 protein: CASSNQGEVKNYEQYF
clone size: NA; D gene: NA; J gene: TRBJ1-1; V gene: TRBV28; CDR3 length: 16; CDR3 DNA: TGTGCCAGCAGTCCCCGCCGGGGGCTGCGGAACACTGAAGCTTTCTTT; CDR3 protein: CASSPRRGLRNTEAFF
clone size: NA; D gene: TRBD1; J gene: TRBJ1-2; V gene: TRBV3-1/TRBV3-2; CDR3 length: 14; CDR3 DNA: TGTGCCAGCAGCCAAGGAGACAGGGGAGACGGCTACACCTTC; CDR3 protein: CASSQGDRGDGYTF
clone size: NA; D gene: NA; J gene: TRBJ1-1; V gene: TRBV6-5; CDR3 length: 15; CDR3 DNA: TGTGCCAGCAGTTACTCGAGGGGAATACACACTGAAGCTTTCTTT; CDR3 protein: CASSYSRGIHTEAFF
clone size: few; D gene: TRBD1; J gene: TRBJ2-2; V gene: TRBV7-9; CDR3 length: 17; CDR3 DNA: TGTGCCAGCAGATCCCCGGGGACAGGGGCCAACACCGGGGAGCTGTTTTTT; CDR3 protein: CASRSPGTGANTGELFF
clone size: NA; D gene: TRBD1; J gene: TRBJ2-1; V gene: TRBV19; CDR3 length: 15; CDR3 DNA: TGTGCCAGTAGCTCACAGGGGCAAACCTACAATGAGCAGTTCTTC; CDR3 protein: CASSSQGQTYNEQFF
clone size: NA; D gene: NA; J gene: TRBJ2-2; V gene: TRBV2; CDR3 length: 14; CDR3 DNA: TGTGCCAGCAGGAGAGGAGGGAGGACCGGGGAGCTGTTTTTT; CDR3 protein: CASRRGGRTGELFF
clone size: NA; D gene: NA; J gene: TRBJ2-7; V gene: TRBV5-8; CDR3 length: 13; CDR3 DNA: TGTGCCAGCGTCCCCCCTGAATCCTACGAGCAGTACTTC; CDR3 protein: CASVPPESYEQYF
clone size: NA; D gene: NA; J gene: TRBJ1-5; V gene: TRBV19; CDR3 length: 16; CDR3 DNA: TGTGCCAGTAGTATAGGCCCAGGTGGGGGGCATCAGCCCCAGCATTTT; CDR3 protein: CASSIGPGGGHQPQHF
clone size: once; D gene: NA; J gene: TRBJ1-2; V gene: TRBV7-2; CDR3 length: 15; CDR3 DNA: TGTGCCAGCAGCTTGACGGCTACTCCTAACTATGGCTACACCTTC; CDR3 protein: CASSLTATPNYGYTF
clone size: NA; D gene: TRBD2; J gene: TRBJ2-2; V gene: TRBV10-1; CDR3 length: 14; CDR3 DNA: TGCGCCAGCAGGGAGACTAGCGGCTCCGGGGAGCTGTTTTTT; CDR3 protein: CASRETSGSGELFF
clone size: once; D gene: TRBD1; J gene: TRBJ1-5; V gene: TRBV5-1; CDR3 length: 16; CDR3 DNA: TGCGCCAGCAGCTTGGGCCCGGGACAGAGCAATCAGCCCCAGCATTTT; CDR3 protein: CASSLGPGQSNQPQHF
clone size: NA; D gene: NA; J gene: TRBJ1-2; V gene: TRBV27; CDR3 length: 16; CDR3 DNA: TGTGCCAGCAGTTTAAAGGCCGAAGGTATCCTGTATGGCTACACCTTC; CDR3 protein: CASSLKAEGILYGYTF
clone size: NA; D gene: TRBD1; J gene: TRBJ2-1; V gene: TRBV7-9; CDR3 length: 14; CDR3 DNA: TGTGCCAGCCATCCAGGGGGCGCAGGAAATGAGCAGTTCTTC; CDR3 protein: CASHPGGAGNEQFF